This entry features one TCR beta chain sequence. The antigen is not known. These data belong to a study of shared clonotypes between healthy human individuals. About the study: Per donor, CD8 memory used one plate, CD8 naive used two, CD4 memory used three and CD4 naive used three.

Trimming stripped 10 bases from V and 3 bases from J, with 16 bases between. The CDR3 has 13 residues. Germline-derived CDR1 and CDR2 are MNHNS and SASEGT. The study, taken as a whole, reports: Generation probabilities of non-shared clonotypes were lower (relative to those shared by all four donors).

The table came from immunoSEQ multiplex PCR; TCRdb's copy has only in-frame clones and leaves some out. The table includes millions of clones, 85% to 95% detected once. The sequence was collected from a man between 18 and 35 years old in good health. The source material was naive CD4+ T cells sorted from blood. This sample's subset: CD45RA+ positively selected. The chain recombines TRBV6-1 with TRBJ2-7; D perhaps matches TRBD2 (7 bases). The CDR3 reads CATGRGALYEQYF. CDR3 in DNA: TGTGCCACGGGTCGGGGGGCTCTCTACGAGCAGTACTTC.